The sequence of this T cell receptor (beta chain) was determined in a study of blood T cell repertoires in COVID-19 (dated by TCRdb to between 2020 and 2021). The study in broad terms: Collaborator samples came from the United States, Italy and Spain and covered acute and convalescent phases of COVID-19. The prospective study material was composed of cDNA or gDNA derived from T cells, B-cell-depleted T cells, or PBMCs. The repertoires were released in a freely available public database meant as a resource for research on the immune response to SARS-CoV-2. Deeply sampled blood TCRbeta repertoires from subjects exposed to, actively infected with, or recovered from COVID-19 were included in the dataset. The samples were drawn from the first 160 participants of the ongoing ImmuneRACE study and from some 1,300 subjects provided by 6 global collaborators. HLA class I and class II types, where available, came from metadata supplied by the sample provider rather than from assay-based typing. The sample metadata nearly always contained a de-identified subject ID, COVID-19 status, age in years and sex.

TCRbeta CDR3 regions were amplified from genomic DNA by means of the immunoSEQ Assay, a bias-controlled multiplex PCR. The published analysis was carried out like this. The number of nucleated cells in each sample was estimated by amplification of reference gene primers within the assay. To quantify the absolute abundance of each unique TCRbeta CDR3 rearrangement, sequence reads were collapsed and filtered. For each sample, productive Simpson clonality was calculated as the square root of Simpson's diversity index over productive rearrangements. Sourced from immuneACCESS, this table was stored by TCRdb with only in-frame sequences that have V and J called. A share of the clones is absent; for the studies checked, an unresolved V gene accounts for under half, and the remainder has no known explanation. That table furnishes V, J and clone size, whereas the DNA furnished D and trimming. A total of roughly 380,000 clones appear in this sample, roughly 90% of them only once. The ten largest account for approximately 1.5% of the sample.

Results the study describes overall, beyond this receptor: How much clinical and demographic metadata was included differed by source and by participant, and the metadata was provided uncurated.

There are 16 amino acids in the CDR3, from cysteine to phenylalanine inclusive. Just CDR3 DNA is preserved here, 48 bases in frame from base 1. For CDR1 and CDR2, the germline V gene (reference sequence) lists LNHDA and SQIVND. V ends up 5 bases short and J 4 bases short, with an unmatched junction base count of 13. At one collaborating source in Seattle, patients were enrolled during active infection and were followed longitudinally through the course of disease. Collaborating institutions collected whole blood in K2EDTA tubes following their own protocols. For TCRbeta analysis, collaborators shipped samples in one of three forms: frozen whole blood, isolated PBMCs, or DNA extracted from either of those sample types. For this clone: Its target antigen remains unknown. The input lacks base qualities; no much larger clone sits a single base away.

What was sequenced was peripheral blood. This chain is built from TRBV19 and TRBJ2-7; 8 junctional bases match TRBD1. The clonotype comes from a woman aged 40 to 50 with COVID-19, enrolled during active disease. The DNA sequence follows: TGTGCCAGTAGTCCCCAGGACAGGGTAGGTCTGTACGAGCAGTACTTC. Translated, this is CASSPQDRVGLYEQYF.